This note documents a single TCR beta chain sequence. Its antigen is unknown. The read gets to within 3 residues of the CDR3 end, and the germline J gene fills in the rest. The CDR3 extends over 13 amino acids. Germline assignment: CDR1 SEHNR and CDR2 FQNEAQ (reference sequence). The trim removed 4 bases at V and 9 bases at J, leaving 2 bases unmatched. The data belong to a study of Tregs in tolerant kidney transplant recipients. Study overall: Related graft donors supplied nonmyeloablative bone marrow transplants, and mixed chimerism was transient. Study-wide findings and caveats: In tolerant patients, donor-specific Tregs outgrew total Tregs, suggesting antigen-driven expansion. Validation in larger populations is needed because few patients were studied.

Some clones are missing from TCRdb's copy, which holds only in-frame ones; the method was immunoSEQ multiplex PCR. Its clone listing holds approximately 31,000 clones. This chain connects TRBV7-9 to TRBJ2-1; 11 nucleotides agree with TRBD1. The sequencing used CD8+ T cells from blood, collected before the transplant. This TCR derives from a human donor who received a combined kidney and bone marrow transplant. The CDR3 here is CASSWTGGSEQFF. CDR3 DNA, as far as it was read: TGTGCCAGCAGCTGGACAGGGGGCAGTGAG.